The 5 T cell receptor beta chains reported below all come from one sample, sequenced in a study of patients and donors after allogeneic stem cell transplantation. A single record per CDR3 protein comes from TCRdb applying MiXCR to the RT-PCR reads. Of 200,000 to 250,000 distinct CDR3 sequences in the sample, roughly 13% were seen once. Sequencing was carried out using blood, either unsorted or a sorted T cell fraction (not recorded which). All receptors come from a human donor who was either an allogeneic HSCT recipient or a stem cell or donor lymphocyte infusion donor (not recorded which). It is not recorded whose cells these are; they may come from a transplant donor.

This clonotype turned up a few times. This chain uses TRBV20-1 with TRBJ1-1; D is undetermined. This CDR3 region has 12 residues. Germline V lookup: CDR1 DFQATT, CDR2 SNEGSKA (reference sequence). The ends were cut back, 3 bases at V and 1 base at J, with 6 bases in the middle. The CDR3 region has the DNA TGCAGTGCTAGGGTGGAGAACACTGAAGCTTTCTTT. This encodes CSARVENTEAFF.

This clonotype has a handful of counts. The chain uses TRBV2 and TRBJ1-5; the D gene is possibly TRBD1 (5 bases). Per germline, CDR1 SNHLY and CDR2 FYNNEI. CDR3 length: 16 residues. V shed 8 bases and J shed 1 base, with 18 bases lying between them. CDR3 loop: CASQARGFRSNQPQHF. The CDR3 nucleotides are TGTGCCAGCCAAGCCCGGGGGTTCAGGAGCAATCAGCCCCAGCATTTT.

This clonotype showed up just a few times. The chain employs TRBV9 and TRBJ1-4, with unresolved D. CDR3 length: 15 residues. The germline CDR1 and CDR2 sequences are SGDLS and YYNGEE. Trimming removed 2 bases at V and 4 bases at J, with 12 bases between. CDR3 in amino acids: CASSVLGRVNEKLFF. The CDR3 nucleotides read TGTGCCAGCAGCGTTTTAGGACGGGTTAATGAAAAACTGTTTTTT.

This chain uses TRBV2 with TRBJ2-7; the match to TRBD2 covers 9 bases. This CDR3 contains 16 residues. Germline CDR1 and CDR2: SNHLY and FYNNEI. The ends lost 6 bases at V and 2 bases at J; junction bases unmatched: 11. CDR3 in amino acids: CASRVAGGLQTYEQYF. In DNA form, the CDR3 reads TGTGCCAGCAGGGTGGCGGGGGGGCTACAAACCTACGAGCAGTACTTC.

This sequence joins TRBV7-2 and TRBJ2-7, with D uncertain. The germline CDR1 and CDR2 sequences are SGHTA and FQGNSA. The CDR3 covers 15 residues. Trimming took 2 bases from V and 0 from J, leaving 11 bases between them. The CDR3 DNA reads as TGTGCCAGCAGCTTATACGGCGACGGCTCCTACGAGCAGTACTTC. It is translated as CASSLYGDGSYEQYF.